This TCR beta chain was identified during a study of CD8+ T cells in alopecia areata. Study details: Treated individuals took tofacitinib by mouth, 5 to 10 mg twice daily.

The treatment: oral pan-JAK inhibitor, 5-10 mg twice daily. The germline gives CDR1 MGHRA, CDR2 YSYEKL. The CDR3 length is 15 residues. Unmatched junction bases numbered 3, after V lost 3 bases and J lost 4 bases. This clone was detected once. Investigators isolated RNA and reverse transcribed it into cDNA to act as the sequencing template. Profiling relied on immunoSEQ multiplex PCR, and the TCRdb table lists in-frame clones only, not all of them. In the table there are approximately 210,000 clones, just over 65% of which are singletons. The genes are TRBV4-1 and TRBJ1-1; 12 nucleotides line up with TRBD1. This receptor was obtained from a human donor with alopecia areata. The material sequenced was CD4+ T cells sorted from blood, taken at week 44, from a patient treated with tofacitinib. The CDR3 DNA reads TGCGCCAGCAGCCAGGGACAGGGGGCGAGCACTGAAGCTTTCTTT. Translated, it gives CASSQGQGASTEAFF.